This T cell receptor beta chain came from a study of post-analysis software for immune sequencing data (dated by TCRdb to between 2014 and 2016). For context, the study as a whole: Recorded disease courses included relapsing-remitting, secondary progressive and progressive-relapsing multiple sclerosis, with some patients lacking subtype annotation. A subset of samples was prepared in parallel using single-end sample barcoding, then pooled and co-amplified after Illumina adapter ligation. The patient repertoires were set against about 12 previously published healthy control repertoires from donors whose ages ranged from roughly 6 to 27 years. Study-level results and caveats: Normalized Chao1 diversity was significantly lower in multiple sclerosis patients than controls, suggesting substantial peripheral T-cell clonal expansion. The control group was slightly older than the multiple sclerosis patient group. Direct clustering with F measure showed strong co-clustering of samples prepared in the same batch, prompting a batch-effect correction. Patients showed significantly higher frequencies than controls for a handful of TRBV segments, among them TRBV5-6, TRBV5-1 and TRBV20-1.

Of note for this clonotype: Its antigen has not been determined. Base qualities are not provided; no much larger clone lies one nucleotide away.

From its cysteine to its phenylalanine, the CDR3 spans 14 amino acids. The entry retains the CDR3 DNA only, 42 bases that are in frame from base 1. The germline V gene gives CDR1 as SGHTA and CDR2 as FQGNSA. The V end gives up 5 bases and the J end 9 bases, leaving 3 bases in the junction not matched to a gene. TCR beta repertoires were profiled from peripheral blood of over 10 young patients with multiple sclerosis to demonstrate the VDJtools post-analysis software. The multiple sclerosis patients were children and adolescents ranging in age from roughly 6 to 15 years. To prepare the library, PCR was applied. TCRdb names Illumina HiSeq 2500 as the instrument used. Unique molecular identifiers were incorporated into TCR beta cDNA libraries to reduce PCR and sequencing biases. Approximately 500,000 cDNA molecules were obtained per 1 to 10 million input T cells, so each molecule approximated one T cell. The patient libraries were prepared and sequenced using the same protocol as the earlier healthy control dataset. Within a given batch, samples were prepared together, multiplexed and sequenced on the same HiSeq lane. As for the authors' bioinformatics: MIGEC was used to process the raw barcoded reads, and molecular identifier groups with only a single read were discarded before consensus assembly and CDR3 extraction. VDJtools was used for post-analysis of the clonotype tables, and diversity was normalized by down-sampling every dataset to the size of the smallest sample. To correct batch-related cross-sample contamination, repertoire overlap clustering matched CDR3 amino acid sequences but not nucleotide sequences. TCRdb's own reprocessing of the public reads used fastp at Q25 and MiXCR and kept productive beta chains. Rows with one shared CDR3 protein collapse into an entry with the most common genes and DNA. TCRdb assigned the V and J calls; the authors' analysis was not used. This sample lists approximately 660,000 distinct CDR3 sequences; 55% to 60% were detected once. The top ten constitute 11% of the sample.

The receptor chain draws on TRBV7-2 and TRBJ2-1, with 14 bases in between that match TRBD2. Sequences were obtained from blood. The sequence derives from a girl aged 2 to 9 with multiple sclerosis. The CDR3 has the sequence CASSRLAGGREQFF. The bases read TGTGCCAGCAGCAGACTAGCGGGAGGGCGTGAGCAGTTCTTC.